This T cell receptor (beta chain) was sequenced for a study of T cell responses to AZD1222 COVID-19 vaccine. This clone came up once. Assay: immunoSEQ multiplex PCR; the TCRdb copy retains only in-frame clones and omits some. The table records approximately 140,000 clones, 80% to 95% of them present only once. Germline values: CDR1 LGHNA, CDR2 YSLEER. The CDR3 spans 16 residues. V gave up 6 bases and J gave up 7 bases; unmatched junction bases: 12. The genes are TRBV4-3 and TRBJ2-2; 9 bases map to TRBD1. The input for sequencing was peripheral blood, taken 28 days after the second AZD1222 dose. The TCR sequence derives from an adult who received the AZD1222 COVID-19 vaccine. The chain's CDR3 is CASRWTGDSRGGELFF. In DNA form, the CDR3 reads TGCGCCAGCAGGTGGACAGGGGATTCTCGTGGCGGGGAGCTGTTTTTT.